The 25 T cell receptor beta chains below all came from one sample that was sequenced in a study of cytotoxic CD8 clonotypes in ibrutinib-treated CLL. Sequencing used immunoSEQ multiplex PCR; TCRdb keeps in-frame clones, though not all of them. The profile shows about 92,000 clones, about 74% of them singletons. Sequencing used PBMCs, obtained after 24 months of ibrutinib treatment. The receptors were gathered from a human donor with chronic lymphocytic leukemia.

This clone was recorded a few times. The rearrangement joins TRBV14 to TRBJ2-3; TRBD2 agrees at 7 bases. This CDR3 region has 16 residues. CDR1 is SGHDN and CDR2 is FVKESK in the germline V gene. Trimming removed 4 bases from V and 1 base from J; junction bases left unmatched: 8. In DNA, the CDR3 is TGTGCCAGCAGCCCATACCTGAGCGGGGGCACAGATACGCAGTATTTT. It yields the protein CASSPYLSGGTDTQYF. The variable domain in full, completed from reference TRBV14 and TRBJ2-3, reads EAGVTQFPSHSVIEKGQTVTLRCDPISGHDNLYWYRRVMGKEIKFLLHFVKESKQDESGMPNNRFLAERTGGTYSTLKVQPAELEDSGVYFCASSPYLSGGTDTQYFGPGTRLTVL.

V and J are TRBV29-1 and TRBJ1-2, with D perhaps TRBD1 (5 bases). The CDR3 has 13 amino acids. V was clipped by 3 bases and J by 0 bases, with 8 bases between them. Per germline, CDR1 SQVTM and CDR2 ANQGSEA. CDR3 nucleotide sequence: TGCAGCGTTGAGGGGGGAGCTAACTATGGCTACACCTTC. This translates into CSVEGGANYGYTF.

The chain carries TRBV10-1 and TRBJ2-3, with 12 bases matching TRBD2. Trimming cost V 6 bases and J 5 bases; bases outside gene matches: 9. Germline-derived CDR1 and CDR2 are WNHNN and SYGVQD (reference sequence). The CDR3 totals 16 residues. CDR3: CASRSRLAGERDTQYF. CDR3 DNA: TGCGCCAGCAGATCCCGACTAGCGGGAGAAAGAGATACGCAGTATTTT.

This chain joins TRBV5-8 and TRBJ2-7, with TRBD1 identical over 9 bases. This CDR3 is 14 amino acids long. Losses at the gene ends were 5 bases for V and 5 bases for J; bases not matched to a gene: 8. Germline V gene lookup returns CDR1 SGHTS and CDR2 YDEGEE. CDR3 bases: TGTGCCAGCAGTCCCCGGACAGGGGTGAACGAGCAGTACTTC. Residues: CASSPRTGVNEQYF.

V and J are TRBV28 and TRBJ2-7, with D unresolved. The germline CDR1 and CDR2 sequences are MDHEN and SYDVKM. Trimming stripped 2 bases from V and 2 bases from J, with 4 bases between. The CDR3 runs 12 residues. The DNA of the CDR3 is TGTGCCAGCAGTTTAAAACCCTACGAGCAGTACTTC. It encodes CASSLKPYEQYF.

The chain joins TRBV5-1 to TRBJ2-1; tentatively, D is TRBD2 (6 bases). Germline V gene sequence: CDR1 SGHRS, CDR2 YFSETQ. The CDR3 length is 15 residues. Trimming took 0 bases from V and 5 from J, leaving 12 bases between them. The DNA for the CDR3 is TGCGCCAGCAGCTTGGTGGAGGGGTCCCACAATGAGCAGTTCTTC. It codes for CASSLVEGSHNEQFF.

The chain uses TRBV7-3 and TRBJ1-1; D perhaps matches TRBD1 (5 bases). With 5 bases removed from V and 6 bases from J, the gap between germline ends came to 13 bases. The germline V gene has CDR1 SGHTA and CDR2 FQGTGA. CDR3 length: 13 amino acids. The CDR3: CASSTSGAAEAFF. The CDR3 DNA is TGTGCCAGCAGCACCTCTGGGGCCGCTGAAGCTTTCTTT.

The chain has TRBV7-9 and TRBJ2-2; D is possibly TRBD2 (5 bases). This CDR3 has 15 residues. The V gene lost 5 bases and the J gene lost 5 bases, with 15 bases spanning the gap. Looked up from germline, CDR1 is SEHNR and CDR2 is FQNEAQ (reference sequence). In DNA form, the CDR3 reads TGTGCCAGCAGCCCCGGCGGAGGAGTAACCGGGGAGCTGTTTTTT. Protein sequence: CASSPGGGVTGELFF.

This rearrangement joins TRBV19 to TRBJ2-7; D remains unclear. Trimming took 3 bases from V and 7 from J, leaving 13 bases between them. The CDR3 runs 13 residues. Germline V gives CDR1 LNHDA, CDR2 SQIVND (reference sequence). The CDR3: CASSIRSPREQYF. For the CDR3, the DNA is TGTGCCAGTAGTATCAGGAGCCCTCGGGAGCAGTACTTC.

This sequence joins TRBV7-8 and TRBJ2-1, with 13 bases fitting TRBD2. CDR1 SGHVS and CDR2 FQNEAQ come from the germline V gene. The V and J ends lost 3 bases and 4 bases, in that order; junction bases with no gene match: 12. This CDR3 is 19 amino acids long. CDR3 DNA sequence: TGTGCCAGCAGCTTGCTAGCGCCCCCGGGACTAGCGGGATACAATGAGCAGTTCTTC. It encodes CASSLLAPPGLAGYNEQFF.

CDR3 protein: CASSSRERRETQYF. CDR3 bases: TGTGCCAGCAGTTCTAGAGAGCGGAGGGAGACCCAGTACTTC. This sequence joins TRBV2 and TRBJ2-5; TRBD2 is a possible D gene (5 bases). In germline, CDR1 is SNHLY, CDR2 FYNNEI. The CDR3 extends over 14 amino acids. Trimming pared 5 bases from V and 5 bases from J, leaving 15 bases between.

CDR3 coding DNA: TGTGCCAGTAGTGTACTACCAGGGGATAGGGCCTACAATGAGCAGTTCTTC. This gives the protein CASSVLPGDRAYNEQFF. This chain uses TRBV19 with TRBJ2-1; maybe TRBD1 (6 bases). V was pared by 5 bases and J by 2 bases, with 19 bases between. This CDR3 region has 17 residues. CDR1 and CDR2 (germline): LNHDA, SQIVND (reference sequence).

The chain links TRBV5-1 to TRBJ2-5, with TRBD1 matching 10 bases. After removal of 0 bases from V and 3 bases from J, the junction contained 5 bases not matched to a gene. CDR1 is SGHRS, CDR2 YFSETQ, per germline. This CDR3 has 16 amino acids. CDR3 sequence (DNA): TGCGCCAGCAGCTTGGCAGGGACAGGGGTGAAAGAGACCCAGTACTTC. This translates into CASSLAGTGVKETQYF.

The chain carries TRBV2 and TRBJ2-3; 16 bases match TRBD2. V was clipped by 6 bases and J by 6 bases; unmatched bases: 6. In germline, CDR1 is SNHLY, CDR2 FYNNEI. The CDR3 contains 16 residues. The CDR3 spells CASRPGLAGGRDTQYF. DNA for the CDR3: TGTGCCAGCAGACCGGGACTAGCGGGAGGGCGGGATACGCAGTATTTT. The full variable domain, in which reference TRBV2 and TRBJ2-3 provide the parts outside the CDR3, is EPEVTQTPSHQVTQMGQEVILRCVPISNHLYFYWYRQILGQKVEFLVSFYNNEISEKSEIFDDQFSVERPDGSNFTLKIRSTKLEDSAMYFCASRPGLAGGRDTQYFGPGTRLTVL.

This clone is categorized as medium-sized. The chain carries TRBV19 and TRBJ2-7, with 10 bases fitting TRBD2. Germline assignment: CDR1 LNHDA and CDR2 SQIVND (reference sequence). The CDR3 loop spans 15 amino acids. With 5 bases clipped from V and 4 bases from J, the junction kept 8 bases outside the gene matches. Here the CDR3 reads CASSFTSGTPYEQYF. The CDR3 DNA follows: TGTGCCAGTAGTTTCACTAGCGGGACACCTTACGAGCAGTACTTC.

The chain combines TRBV11-2 with TRBJ2-3, with TRBD2 identical over 10 bases. V gave up 2 bases and J gave up 3 bases; unmatched junction bases: 14. The CDR3 has 19 amino acids. Germline CDR1 SGHAT, CDR2 FQNNGV. The CDR3 protein is CASSLIPSGRGDGTDTQYF. The CDR3 DNA reads TGTGCCAGCAGCTTAATCCCTAGCGGGAGAGGGGATGGTACAGATACGCAGTATTTT.

The gene calls are TRBV4-2 and TRBJ2-5; possibly TRBD1 for D (5 bases). Per the germline V gene, CDR1 is LGHNA and CDR2 is YNFKEQ. V dropped 3 bases and J dropped 2 bases, with 16 bases sitting between them. The CDR3 has 16 amino acids. The CDR3 DNA sequence: TGTGCCAGCAGCCAGGATCCGACAGTAGGACAAGAGACCCAGTACTTC. Residues: CASSQDPTVGQETQYF.

The V gene is TRBV30, the J gene TRBJ1-3; D might be TRBD1 (5 bases). Trimming cost V 1 base and J 0 bases, with 10 bases left between them. This CDR3 is 15 amino acids long. CDR1 and CDR2 from the germline V gene are GTSNPN and SVGIG (reference sequence). CDR3 region: CAWSAGLTSGNTIYF. In DNA, the CDR3 is TGTGCCTGGAGTGCGGGACTGACCTCTGGAAACACCATATATTTT.

The chain uses TRBV27 and TRBJ1-6; D remains unclear. CDR1 is MNHEY and CDR2 is SMNVEV in the germline V gene (reference sequence). The CDR3 extends over 18 amino acids. V was trimmed by 5 bases and J by 0 bases, leaving 17 bases between them. The CDR3 bases are TGTGCCAGCAGTCCCTATTTGGAAGGGAGCTCCTATAATTCACCCCTCCACTTT. It specifies CASSPYLEGSSYNSPLHF.

The chain combines TRBV19 with TRBJ2-6, with D perhaps matching TRBD1 (5 bases). Between the trimmed V and J ends, which lost 4 bases and 0 bases, there was a span of 19 bases. This CDR3 spans 19 amino acids. CDR1 is LNHDA and CDR2 is SQIVND in the germline V gene (reference sequence). CDR3 sequence reads: CASSTPLRQLTSGANVLTF. Written as DNA, the CDR3 is TGTGCCAGTAGTACTCCTTTGCGACAGCTAACCTCTGGGGCCAACGTCCTGACTTTC.

This clone has only one observation. V gene TRBV2 combines with J gene TRBJ2-3; D remains unclear. Trimming cost V 3 bases and J 2 bases, with 15 bases left between them. CDR1 and CDR2 from the germline V gene are SNHLY and FYNNEI. The CDR3 is 16 residues long. The CDR3 spells CASSDFLELATDTQYF. The CDR3 nucleotides are TGTGCCAGCAGTGATTTTCTAGAATTAGCCACAGATACGCAGTATTTT.

This rearrangement joins TRBV5-4 to TRBJ2-5; TRBD2 agrees at 8 bases. V lost 5 bases, J lost 1 base, and 4 bases stayed unmatched. CDR1 is SGHNT and CDR2 is YYREEE in the germline V gene (reference sequence). The CDR3 consists of 14 residues. CDR3 nucleotide sequence: TGTGCCAGCAGTTTAGCGGGAACCCAAGAGACCCAGTACTTC. This sequence encodes CASSLAGTQETQYF.

The chain joins TRBV5-1 to TRBJ2-1; D is undetermined. The CDR3 covers 14 residues. Germline CDR1 and CDR2: SGHRS and YFSETQ. Trimming shortened V by 2 bases and J by 0 bases, and 6 bases separated the two germline ends. The CDR3 DNA reads as TGCGCCAGCAGCTTAGACACCTCCTACAATGAGCAGTTCTTC. Its translation is CASSLDTSYNEQFF.

This clone was observed once. The J gene is TRBJ2-7, the V gene TRBV28; D is uncertain. In germline, CDR1 is MDHEN, CDR2 SYDVKM. Trimming stripped 8 bases from V and 3 bases from J, with 11 bases between. There are 12 residues in the CDR3. The DNA for the CDR3 is TGTGCCAGCCCCCTCTCCCTCTACGAGCAGTACTTC. This translates into CASPLSLYEQYF.

V and J are TRBV5-1 and TRBJ1-1; 7 nucleotides match TRBD1. Germline-derived CDR1 and CDR2 are SGHRS and YFSETQ. V was clipped by 4 bases and J by 2 bases; unmatched bases: 8. The CDR3 length is 15 residues. The CDR3 region is CASSPTGTANTEAFF. DNA for the CDR3: TGCGCCAGCAGCCCCACCGGGACAGCCAACACTGAAGCTTTCTTT.